This TCR beta chain appears in the sequencing data of a study of T cell responses to AZD1222 COVID-19 vaccine. Overall study findings and caveats: A rise in Spike-specific TCR breadth and depth followed two AZD1222 doses. Sampled repertoires all dated from after the peak T cell response. Clonal diversity was possibly underestimated; the donors were predominantly white British and more often female.

TCRdb's table, derived via immunoSEQ multiplex PCR, lists solely in-frame clones and lacks some. The top ten hold 2.4% of the sample, which has over 100,000 clones, approximately 90% seen once. Only one count was recorded for this clone. The antigen is not known. The source was peripheral blood, collected on day 0 of AZD1222 vaccination. The receptor was derived from an adult in good health.

CDR3 amino acids: CASSLVSGTGNTGELFF. The DNA for the CDR3 is TGTGCCAGCAGTTTGGTTAGCGGGACGGGCAACACCGGGGAGCTGTTTTTT. This chain uses TRBV27 with TRBJ2-2; 8 nucleotides line up with TRBD2. The CDR3 has 17 amino acids. Germline V gives CDR1 MNHEY, CDR2 SMNVEV (reference sequence). With V trimmed by 3 bases and J by 2 bases, 8 bases remained unmatched.